This entry is about one T cell receptor (beta chain). Authors' methods: Estimates of nucleated cell counts were drawn from the amplification of reference gene primers. Here immunoSEQ multiplex PCR was the method, and the copy in TCRdb shows in-frame clones only, minus some. From that table come the V and J calls and clone size; the DNA was used to work out D and trimming. The profile covers 40,000 to 60,000 clones, with 87% appearing a single time and 2% to 2.5% taken by the ten largest. This record belongs to a study of blood T cell repertoires in COVID-19. CDR3 length: 15 residues. After removal of 4 bases from V and 7 bases from J, the junction contained 9 bases not matched to a gene. Germline V gene data show CDR1 as SGHRS and CDR2 as YFSETQ. It was during active infection that Seattle patients were enrolled and then longitudinally followed.

Sequencing used peripheral blood. V and J are TRBV5-1 and TRBJ2-1; 9 bases match TRBD1. This receptor was obtained from a woman older than 75 with COVID-19, enrolled during active disease. This CDR3 is CASSPGQGFVNEQFF. In DNA, the CDR3 is TGCGCCAGCAGCCCAGGACAGGGGTTCGTAAATGAGCAGTTCTTC.